The 31 T cell receptor beta chains given below trace back to one sample, sequenced in a study of blood T cell repertoires in COVID-19. The repertoire was sequenced with immunoSEQ multiplex PCR; TCRdb's copy has only in-frame clones and lacks some. The data show about 58,000 clones, about 85% seen once. The sample comprised peripheral blood. These receptors all come from a man aged 40-50 years with active COVID-19.

This clone was found once. The CDR3 sequence is CASSRVSSTDTQYF. Here the CDR3 DNA reads TGTGCCAGCAGCCGGGTCTCTAGCACAGATACGCAGTATTTT. V gene TRBV7-9 combines with J gene TRBJ2-3; D is ambiguous. Germline assignment: CDR1 SEHNR and CDR2 FQNEAQ (reference sequence). V was cut by 5 bases and J by 0 bases, with 9 bases left in between. This CDR3 has 14 residues. Complete variable domain (other parts from reference TRBV7-9 and TRBJ2-3): DTGVSQNPRHKITKRGQNVTFRCDPISEHNRLYWYRQTLGQGPEFLTYFQNEAQLEKSRLLSDRFSAERPKGSFSTLEIQRTEQGDSAMYLCASSRVSSTDTQYFGPGTRLTVL.

This clone was seen a single time. The chain joins TRBV5-1 to TRBJ2-1, with TRBD2 matching over 9 bases. The CDR3 totals 16 residues. Per the germline V gene, CDR1 is SGHRS and CDR2 is YFSETQ. The ends lost 3 bases at V and 6 bases at J; junction bases unmatched: 10. The CDR3 loop is CASSSPRLAGSNEQFF. CDR3 in DNA: TGCGCCAGCAGCTCCCCCAGGCTAGCGGGATCCAATGAGCAGTTCTTC.

This sequence joins TRBV30 and TRBJ1-1; TRBD1 might be the D (5 bases). The CDR3 loop spans 13 amino acids. The V and J ends lost 1 base and 4 bases respectively, with 10 bases between them. CDR1 is GTSNPN and CDR2 is SVGIG in the germline V gene (reference sequence). DNA of the CDR3: TGTGCCTGGAGTGCCCAGGGAGGCACTGAAGCTTTCTTT. Amino acids: CAWSAQGGTEAFF. Together with reference TRBV30 and TRBJ1-1, the CDR3 gives the full variable domain: SQTIHQWPATLVQPVGSPLSLECTVEGTSNPNLYWYRQAAGRGLQLLFYSVGIGQISSEVPQNLSASRPQDRQFILSSKKLLLSDSGFYLCAWSAQGGTEAFFGQGTRLTVV.

The V and J genes are TRBV2 and TRBJ1-2; D is perhaps TRBD1 (6 bases). Germline CDR1 reads SNHLY; CDR2 reads FYNNEI. Trimming stripped 0 bases from V and 11 bases from J, with 10 bases between. The CDR3 consists of 12 residues. The CDR3 loop reads CASSEAQGPYTF. The CDR3, as DNA: TGTGCCAGCAGTGAAGCGCAGGGGCCTTACACCTTC.

This clone was observed a handful of times. This chain joins TRBV29-1 and TRBJ1-1, with 7 bases matching TRBD1. This CDR3 is 14 amino acids long. The trim removed 1 base at V and 4 bases at J, leaving 6 bases unmatched. From germline, CDR1 is SQVTM and CDR2 ANQGSEA. Here the CDR3 reads CSVEGTGGATEAFF. The DNA of the CDR3 is TGCAGCGTTGAAGGGACAGGAGGGGCCACTGAAGCTTTCTTT.

This clone was found once. CDR3 DNA sequence: TGTGCCAGCACCCGAGGGGGGGGCTGGATAGGGGGCTACACCTTC. Translating gives CASTRGGGWIGGYTF. This chain uses TRBV3-1 (or the pseudogene TRBV3-2) with TRBJ1-2; tentative D call: TRBD1 (6 bases). The CDR3 totals 15 residues. The germline V and J ends were trimmed by 7 bases and 8 bases, with 23 bases remaining between them. CDR1 LGHDT and CDR2 YNNKEL come from the germline V gene (reference sequence).

CDR3 sequence (DNA): TGTGCCAGTATTCGACCCGGGGGAGCTTTCTTT. It codes for CASIRPGGAFF. The chain recombines TRBV19 with TRBJ1-1; D may be TRBD1 (5 bases). This CDR3 region has 11 residues. V was clipped by 7 bases and J by 10 bases, with 13 bases between them. The germline V gene encodes CDR1 LNHDA and CDR2 SQIVND (reference sequence).

The genes are TRBV28 and TRBJ1-2; D remains ambiguous. CDR3 length: 15 residues. The V and J ends lost 5 bases and 3 bases respectively, with 16 bases between them. Germline V gene data show CDR1 as MDHEN and CDR2 as SYDVKM. This chain's CDR3 is CASSPSGPADYGYTF. In DNA form, the CDR3 reads TGTGCCAGCAGTCCGAGCGGCCCCGCGGACTATGGCTACACCTTC.

The chain carries TRBV6-5 and TRBJ2-1, with 7 positions matching TRBD1. The germline CDR1 and CDR2 sequences are MNHEY and SVGAGI. This CDR3 is built from 14 residues. Germline trimming cut 6 bases from V and 1 base from J; bases unmatched to any gene: 3. The CDR3 region has the DNA TGTGCCAGCAGGCGACAGGGTTCCTACAATGAGCAGTTCTTC. Translated, it gives CASRRQGSYNEQFF.

This chain links TRBV7-2 with TRBJ2-1, with 13 positions matching TRBD2. The junction had 9 bases not matched to a gene; V was cut back by 5 bases and J by 8 bases. This CDR3 region has 16 residues. Germline loops: CDR1 SGHTA, CDR2 FQGNSA. The DNA for the CDR3 is TGTGCCAGCAGCGTAACCGGGACTAGCGGGATCGATGAGCAGTTCTTC. Protein sequence: CASSVTGTSGIDEQFF.

The chain employs TRBV3-1 (or the pseudogene TRBV3-2) and TRBJ2-2, with a tentative D call TRBD2 (7 bases). This CDR3 has 15 residues. Trimming shortened V by 3 bases and J by 8 bases, and 16 bases separated the two germline ends. In germline, CDR1 is LGHDT, CDR2 YNNKEL (reference sequence). The CDR3 region is CASSQRGRAGGELFF. As DNA, the CDR3 is TGTGCCAGCAGCCAGAGGGGGAGGGCCGGAGGGGAGCTGTTTTTT.

This clone has just one count. This CDR3 reads CASSEIAGAGGNQPQHF. The CDR3 DNA reads as TGTGCCAGCAGTGAAATAGCAGGGGCCGGAGGCAATCAGCCCCAGCATTTT. The chain is built from TRBV6-1 and TRBJ1-5, with D perhaps matching TRBD1 (6 bases). The CDR3 extends over 17 amino acids. The V and J ends lost 2 bases and 2 bases respectively, with 16 bases between them. Germline CDR1 is MNHNS and CDR2 is SASEGT.

The chain is built from TRBV5-4 and TRBJ1-1, with TRBD1 as a possible D gene (6 bases). The CDR3 has 13 amino acids. V was shortened by 6 bases and J by 9 bases, with 18 bases between the two germline ends. Germline CDR1 SGHNT, CDR2 YYREEE (reference sequence). CDR3 in amino acids: CASNPRGGAKAFF. The CDR3, as DNA: TGTGCCAGCAACCCCCGGGGGGGCGCAAAAGCTTTCTTT.

V gene TRBV7-9 combines with J gene TRBJ2-3; 7 bases are shared with TRBD2. This CDR3 has 15 amino acids. Germline loops: CDR1 SEHNR, CDR2 FQNEAQ (reference sequence). Trimming removed 1 base from V and 8 bases from J; junction bases left unmatched: 9. The CDR3 protein is CASSLEGGRVGTQYF. The CDR3 bases are TGTGCCAGCAGCTTAGAAGGCGGGAGAGTGGGTACGCAGTATTTT. The entire variable domain, with the rest obtained from reference TRBV7-9 and TRBJ2-3, is as follows: DTGVSQNPRHKITKRGQNVTFRCDPISEHNRLYWYRQTLGQGPEFLTYFQNEAQLEKSRLLSDRFSAERPKGSFSTLEIQRTEQGDSAMYLCASSLEGGRVGTQYFGPGTRLTVL.

The CDR3 sequence is CAISAEREAKQETQYF. The CDR3 DNA reads as TGTGCCATCAGTGCGGAGCGGGAGGCAAAACAAGAGACCCAGTACTTC. The rearrangement joins TRBV10-3 to TRBJ2-5; 9 bases line up with TRBD2. CDR3 length equals 16 residues. Germline values: CDR1 ENHRY, CDR2 SYGVKD. The ends lost 4 bases at V and 2 bases at J; junction bases unmatched: 8.

The V call is TRBV28, the J call TRBJ1-3; TRBD1 aligns across 7 bases. Germline V gene data show CDR1 as MDHEN and CDR2 as SYDVKM. This CDR3 comprises 16 residues. V dropped 6 bases and J dropped 0; count of bases not matched to a gene: 8. CDR3 in amino acids: CASRGTGADSGNTIYF. In DNA, the CDR3 is TGTGCCAGCAGGGGAACAGGGGCCGACTCTGGAAACACCATATATTTT.

The rearrangement links TRBV7-3 to TRBJ2-3; TRBD1 matches at 7 bases. The CDR3 has 14 amino acids. Germline CDR1 is SGHTA and CDR2 is FQGTGA. With 5 bases clipped from V and 2 bases from J, the junction kept 4 bases outside the gene matches. The CDR3, as DNA: TGTGCCAGCAGCGGGGACAGCTACACAGATACGCAGTATTTT. This sequence encodes CASSGDSYTDTQYF.

The chain joins TRBV5-1 to TRBJ2-7, with 9 bases identical to TRBD2. V was clipped by 0 bases and J by 7 bases; unmatched bases: 11. This CDR3 contains 16 residues. The germline CDR1 and CDR2 sequences are SGHRS and YFSETQ. The CDR3 DNA reads TGCGCCAGCAGCTTGGCTGGGGCGGGAGGGCCGGGGGAGCAGTACTTC. Translated: CASSLAGAGGPGEQYF.

The chain carries TRBV10-3 and TRBJ1-2, with D possibly being TRBD1 (5 bases). The CDR3 has 16 amino acids. V gave up 4 bases and J gave up 0 bases, with 15 bases separating them. Germline CDR1 is ENHRY and CDR2 is SYGVKD. CDR3: CAISGGRRYSNYGYTF. The CDR3 region has the DNA TGTGCCATCAGTGGGGGCAGGAGATACTCTAACTATGGCTACACCTTC.

This clone occurred a few times. The V and J genes are TRBV7-8 and TRBJ1-3; D not certain. The V gene lost 1 base and the J gene lost 0 bases, with 13 bases spanning the gap. Germline V lookup: CDR1 SGHVS, CDR2 FQNEAQ. This CDR3 region has 17 residues. CDR3 sequence: CASSLEFGGSSGNTIYF. Written as DNA, the CDR3 is TGTGCCAGCAGCTTAGAGTTTGGAGGGAGCTCTGGAAACACCATATATTTT.

V usage is TRBV5-1 and J usage is TRBJ2-3; 8 positions match TRBD1. The CDR3 has 16 amino acids. The germline CDR1 and CDR2 sequences are SGHRS and YFSETQ. With V trimmed by 0 bases and J by 3 bases, 6 bases remained unmatched. The CDR3 DNA follows: TGCGCCAGCAGCTTGGATGGACAGGGAGGTACAGATACGCAGTATTTT. It is translated as CASSLDGQGGTDTQYF.

The V gene is TRBV2, the J gene TRBJ2-7; possible D gene TRBD1, 6 bases. The germline V and J ends were trimmed by 3 bases and 1 base, with 13 bases remaining between them. This CDR3 spans 15 amino acids. Per the germline V gene, CDR1 is SNHLY and CDR2 is FYNNEI. CDR3 sequence reads: CASSEGAGPSYEQYF. Here the CDR3 DNA reads TGTGCCAGCAGTGAGGGGGCGGGCCCATCCTACGAGCAGTACTTC.

This sequence joins TRBV15 and TRBJ1-2, with a tentative D call TRBD1 (6 bases). Germline CDR1 is LNHNV and CDR2 is YYDKDF (reference sequence). V lost 3 bases and J lost 4, with 15 bases in between. The CDR3 has 15 amino acids. In DNA, the CDR3 is TGTGCCACCAGCAGCGGCCCCGGGACAACCTATGGCTACACCTTC. Its translation: CATSSGPGTTYGYTF.

This chain joins TRBV28 and TRBJ1-2, with a possible D match to TRBD1 (5 bases). Deletions cut 3 bases from V and 6 bases from J, with 17 bases between. The CDR3 extends over 15 amino acids. The germline CDR1 and CDR2 sequences are MDHEN and SYDVKM. The CDR3 DNA follows: TGTGCCAGCAGTTTGCCCCCCGGGGGGTTAGATGGCTACACCTTC. Its translation: CASSLPPGGLDGYTF.

The genes are TRBV9 and TRBJ1-1, with D perhaps matching TRBD1 (6 bases). The CDR3 totals 14 residues. Trimming took off 4 bases at V and 1 base at J, with 11 bases between the two ends. The germline V gene has CDR1 SGDLS and CDR2 YYNGEE. As DNA, the CDR3 is TGTGCCAGCAGCCCCAACAGGGAGAACACTGAAGCTTTCTTT. Protein sequence: CASSPNRENTEAFF.

This clone was counted once. The chain uses TRBV14 and TRBJ2-7; 11 bases match TRBD2. Germline CDR1 is SGHDN and CDR2 is FVKESK. This CDR3 contains 18 residues. V lost 4 bases and J lost 3; bases outside the gene matches: 14. The CDR3 reads CASSPPSSGRTFGYEQYF. The CDR3 DNA reads TGTGCCAGCAGCCCCCCCTCTAGCGGGAGGACATTCGGCTACGAGCAGTACTTC.

The genes are TRBV7-3 and TRBJ2-1; 7 bases are a match to TRBD2. CDR1 SGHTA and CDR2 FQGTGA come from the germline V gene. Germline trimming cut 5 bases from V and 4 bases from J; bases unmatched to any gene: 8. CDR3 length: 15 amino acids. The CDR3 is CASSPRGSEYNEQFF. The CDR3 coding sequence is TGTGCCAGCAGCCCCCGCGGGAGCGAATACAATGAGCAGTTCTTC.

The chain carries TRBV27 and TRBJ2-7; 8 bases are shared with TRBD2. This CDR3 contains 15 residues. The V gene's germline CDR1 is MNHEY and CDR2 SMNVEV (reference sequence). Trimming took 5 bases from V and 2 from J; bases not matched to a gene: 8. The CDR3 region is CASSLLPGGAYEQYF. For the CDR3, the DNA is TGTGCCAGCAGTCTCCTGCCGGGAGGGGCCTACGAGCAGTACTTC.

The chain links TRBV7-3 to TRBJ2-1; TRBD2 agrees at 8 bases. Germline V gene data show CDR1 as SGHTA and CDR2 as FQGTGA. After removal of 2 bases from V and 9 bases from J, the junction contained 6 bases not matched to a gene. This CDR3 spans 14 amino acids. CDR3 sequence reads: CASSLGLAPSEQFF. CDR3 nucleotides: TGTGCCAGCAGCTTAGGACTAGCCCCCAGTGAGCAGTTCTTC.

The chain couples TRBV6-5 to TRBJ1-1; 9 bases line up with TRBD1. CDR3 size: 15 residues. Germline V lookup: CDR1 MNHEY, CDR2 SVGAGI. The junction had 12 bases not matched to a gene; V was cut back by 6 bases and J by 7 bases. The CDR3 DNA reads as TGTGCCAGCAGCCTGATGGGACAGGGCCGGGGTGAAGCTTTCTTT. Its translation is CASSLMGQGRGEAFF.

The chain is built from TRBV4-1 and TRBJ1-4; D is possibly TRBD1 (5 bases). The CDR3 runs to 13 residues. Per germline, CDR1 MGHRA and CDR2 YSYEKL. Trimming left V 6 bases short and J 7 bases short, with 12 bases between. The CDR3 coding sequence is TGCGCCAGCAGGGAGGGGACTCCTGAAAAACTGTTTTTT. Translation gives CASREGTPEKLFF.